This T cell receptor beta chain was retrieved from a study of blood T cell repertoires in COVID-19. Across the study: The cDNA or gDNA used as material had been derived from T cells, B-cell-depleted T cells, or PBMCs.

A few counts support this clone. Germline CDR1 LGHNA, CDR2 YSLEER. With 0 bases removed from V and 2 bases from J, the gap between germline ends came to 17 bases. The CDR3 extends over 18 amino acids. Assay used: immunoSEQ multiplex PCR; TCRdb lists only in-frame clones, some missing. The table has about 320,000 clones, about nine tenths seen once. The V and J genes are TRBV4-3 and TRBJ2-1; possible D gene TRBD1, 6 bases. Sequencing was performed on PBMCs or T cells enriched from blood (not recorded which). The source is a man aged 55 to 70 who had recovered from COVID-19. This CDR3 is CASSQDNGGSDPYNEQFF. CDR3 DNA sequence: TGCGCCAGCAGCCAAGACAATGGGGGCAGCGACCCCTACAATGAGCAGTTCTTC.